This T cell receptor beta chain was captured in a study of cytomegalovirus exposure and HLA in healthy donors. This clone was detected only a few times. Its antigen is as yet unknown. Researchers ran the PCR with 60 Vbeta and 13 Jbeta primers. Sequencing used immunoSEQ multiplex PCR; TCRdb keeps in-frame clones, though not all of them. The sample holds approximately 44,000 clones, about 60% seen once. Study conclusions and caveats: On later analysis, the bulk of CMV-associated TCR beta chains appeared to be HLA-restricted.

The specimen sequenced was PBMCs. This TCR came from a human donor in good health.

The CDR3 DNA follows: TGCGCCAGCAGCGGCGGGACGCTCTGGGGGGAGACCCAGTACTTC. It yields the protein CASSGGTLWGETQYF. V is TRBV5-1 and J is TRBJ2-5; D is possibly TRBD2 (6 bases). This CDR3 region has 15 residues. Germline V gene sequence: CDR1 SGHRS, CDR2 YFSETQ. Trimming pared 4 bases from V and 5 bases from J, leaving 18 bases between.